This entry lists 28 T cell receptor beta chains sequenced from one sample in a study of regulatory T cells in long-lasting Graves disease. Libraries of TCR beta came from iRepertoire HTBI primers plus Arm-PCR of CDR3 regions. TCRdb analysed the multiplex PCR reads with MiXCR anew, one entry per CDR3 protein. The table records 510,000 or so distinct CDR3 sequences, about 11% of them present only once. The sample's time point: newly diagnosed GD, antithyroid drugs for less than 3 months. From PBMCs, RNA was extracted and then used to make the TCR library. These data were likewise used in another study, on T cells in Graves' hyperthyroidism and ophthalmopathy.

This material consisted of peripheral blood mononuclear cells (PBMCs), taken at new diagnosis, from a patient treated with antithyroid drugs. Receptors were obtained from a woman younger than 45 with Graves disease.

The chain uses TRBV30 and TRBJ2-1, with 7 bases lining up with TRBD2. The CDR3 has 11 amino acids. V lost 3 bases, J lost 9 bases, and 2 bases stayed unmatched. CDR1 and CDR2 (germline): GTSNPN, SVGIG (reference sequence). CDR3 region: CAWRWEGEQFF. In DNA form, the CDR3 reads TGTGCCTGGAGGTGGGAGGGTGAGCAGTTCTTC.

Notes on this clonotype: A much larger clone differs from this one at a single base, so this may be a read error. V and J are TRBV20-1 and TRBJ2-1; perhaps D is TRBD1 or TRBD2 (6 bases each). The CDR3 is 14 residues long. Germline assignment: CDR1 DFQATT and CDR2 SNEGSKA (reference sequence). CDR3: CSARSGAFYNDQFF. The CDR3 bases are TGCAGTGCTAGATCGGGGGCCTTTTACAATGATCAGTTCTTC.

This clonotype showed up many times. The chain couples TRBV20-1 to TRBJ1-6, with 7 bases lining up with TRBD1. Germline V gene sequence: CDR1 DFQATT, CDR2 SNEGSKA (reference sequence). The CDR3 loop spans 14 amino acids. J was trimmed by 10 bases and V by 3 bases; bases with no gene match: 9. CDR3 coding DNA: TGCAGTGCTAGGCAACAGGGGAACGGGTCACCCCTCCACTTT. This sequence encodes CSARQQGNGSPLHF.

The J gene is TRBJ1-5, the V gene TRBV20-1, with TRBD1 matching 7 bases. V lost 0 bases and J lost 3; bases outside the gene matches: 11. The CDR3 spans 17 residues. Germline V lookup: CDR1 DFQATT, CDR2 SNEGSKA (reference sequence). CDR3 DNA: TGCAGTGCTAGAGATCACGTCGCAGGGGGGACCAATCAGCCCCAGCATTTT. Its translation: CSARDHVAGGTNQPQHF.

The sample holds many counts of this clonotype. The rearrangement joins TRBV18 to TRBJ1-1, with no clear D. Germline assignment: CDR1 KGHSH and CDR2 LQKENI. The CDR3 extends over 15 amino acids. Trimming left V 3 bases short and J 0 bases short, with 11 bases between. The CDR3 sequence: CASSPSTGMNTEAFF. The CDR3 DNA reads as TGTGCCAGCTCACCTTCGACCGGTATGAACACTGAAGCTTTCTTT.

This clonotype was seen many times. The CDR3 spells CSVGTPSDRGFSYGYTF. Here the CDR3 DNA reads TGCAGCGTTGGGACCCCCTCTGACAGGGGGTTCAGCTATGGCTACACCTTC. The V call is TRBV29-1, the J call TRBJ1-2, with TRBD1 identical over 9 bases. In germline, CDR1 is SQVTM, CDR2 ANQGSEA. The J segment lost 4 bases and the V segment lost 4 bases, leaving 16 bases of the junction unmatched. The CDR3 has 17 amino acids.

This clonotype was observed a few times. V is TRBV20-1 and J is TRBJ2-3, with TRBD2 matching 7 bases. The CDR3 length is 17 residues. CDR1 and CDR2 from the germline V gene are DFQATT and SNEGSKA (reference sequence). V was pared by 6 bases and J by 4 bases, with 19 bases of the junction left unmatched. CDR3 bases: TGCAGTGCCAGTCAGGGAAATCGGGAGCGGGGCGCAGATACGCAGTATTTT. This translates into CSASQGNRERGADTQYF.

The J gene is TRBJ2-1, the V gene TRBV4-1; the match to TRBD2 covers 10 bases. Germline CDR1 MGHRA, CDR2 YSYEKL. The CDR3 is made up of 16 amino acids. Trimming at V came to 3 bases and at J to 4 bases, leaving 6 bases not matched to a gene. CDR3 bases: TGCGCCAGCAGCCAGCCCGCTAGCGGGAGTTACAATGAGCAGTTCTTC. Encoded protein: CASSQPASGSYNEQFF.

This clonotype was seen many times. The chain links TRBV28 to TRBJ2-7; D is unresolved. Trimming cost V 7 bases and J 0 bases, with 13 bases left between them. Germline V CDR1 and CDR2: MDHEN, SYDVKM. The CDR3 has 14 amino acids. Here the CDR3 reads CASTRLGSSYEQYF. The CDR3 bases are TGTGCCAGCACCCGGCTGGGTAGCTCCTACGAGCAGTACTTC.

This chain uses TRBV20-1 with TRBJ2-7; perhaps TRBD2 as D (6 bases). The CDR3 totals 14 residues. CDR1 is DFQATT, CDR2 SNEGSKA, per germline (reference sequence). Trimming pared 1 base from V and 0 bases from J, leaving 10 bases between. The CDR3 here is CSARGAGSSYEQYF. DNA for the CDR3: TGCAGTGCTAGAGGGGCGGGAAGCTCCTACGAGCAGTACTTC.

This clonotype was counted ten times or more. This chain joins TRBV7-3 and TRBJ2-5; tentative D call: TRBD1 (6 bases). The V end was cut by 8 bases, the J end by 9 bases, with 16 bases between. Germline lookup yields CDR1 SGHTA and CDR2 FQGTGA. CDR3 length: 12 amino acids. Here the CDR3 reads CASAQGQGPQYF. The DNA for the CDR3 is TGTGCCAGCGCGCAGGGGCAGGGTCCCCAGTACTTC. The whole variable domain, filled in from reference TRBV7-3 and TRBJ2-5, reads GAGVSQTPSNKVTEKGKYVELRCDPISGHTALYWYRQSLGQGPEFLIYFQGTGAADDSGLPNDRFFAVRPEGSVSTLKIQRTERGDSAVYLCASAQGQGPQYFGPGTRLLVL.

This clonotype was recorded at least ten times. The chain links TRBV7-2 to TRBJ1-1; TRBD1 matches at 9 bases. Germline V gene data show CDR1 as SGHTA and CDR2 as FQGNSA. This CDR3 region has 15 residues. J lost 4 bases, V lost 5 bases, and 8 bases had no gene match. CDR3 region: CASSPQTGGSTEAFF. The DNA of the CDR3 is TGTGCCAGCAGCCCCCAGACAGGGGGAAGCACTGAAGCTTTCTTT. The full variable domain, completed using reference TRBV7-2 and TRBJ1-1, is GAGVSQSPSNKVTEKGKDVELRCDPISGHTALYWYRQSLGQGLEFLIYFQGNSAPDKSGLPSDRFSAERTGGSVSTLTIQRTQQEDSAVYLCASSPQTGGSTEAFFGQGTRLTVV.

This clonotype was found a few times. The chain employs TRBV30 and TRBJ2-3, with 7 positions matching TRBD2. With V trimmed by 4 bases and J by 2 bases, 15 bases remained unmatched. Germline assignment: CDR1 GTSNPN and CDR2 SVGIG (reference sequence). The CDR3 length is 17 residues. The CDR3 spells CAWIRKVREGLTDTQYF. CDR3 DNA sequence: TGTGCCTGGATCAGGAAGGTGAGGGAGGGACTCACAGATACGCAGTATTTT.

This clonotype was counted many times. This rearrangement joins TRBV7-6 to TRBJ2-1; 11 nucleotides agree with TRBD2. CDR3 length: 16 residues. V lost 1 base and J lost 9; bases outside the gene matches: 8. In germline, CDR1 is SGHVS, CDR2 FNYEAQ. DNA for the CDR3: TGTGCCAGCAGCTTAGGTACTAGCGGGAGCAAGGGTGAGCAGTTCTTC. Translation: CASSLGTSGSKGEQFF.

There are many counts of this clonotype. The genes are TRBV7-6 and TRBJ2-7; D is perhaps TRBD1 or TRBD2 (5 bases each). CDR1 and CDR2 from the germline V gene are SGHVS and FNYEAQ. This CDR3 contains 13 residues. Deletions cut 3 bases from V and 5 bases from J, with 11 bases between. For the CDR3, the DNA is TGTGCCAGCAGCTTGGGGGAGCTGAACGAGCAGTACTTC. Its protein is CASSLGELNEQYF.

In its sample, this clonotype was seen many times. The V call is TRBV27, the J call TRBJ2-5; 8 nucleotides agree with TRBD2. The length of the CDR3 is 16 residues. J gave up 2 bases and V 2 bases, and 7 bases lay outside the gene matches. Germline lookup yields CDR1 MNHEY and CDR2 SMNVEV (reference sequence). The CDR3 sequence: CASSLEKTSGQETQYF. The CDR3 DNA reads TGTGCCAGCAGTTTAGAGAAAACTAGCGGACAAGAGACCCAGTACTTC.

This clonotype has a count of ten or more. This sequence joins TRBV11-2 and TRBJ2-7; D tentatively fits TRBD1 or TRBD2 (5 bases each). Per the germline V gene, CDR1 is SGHAT and CDR2 is FQNNGV. The CDR3 is made up of 15 amino acids. V gave up 2 bases and J gave up 3 bases, with 14 bases separating them. As DNA, the CDR3 is TGTGCCAGCAGCTTACGAGGGGCCTTAAGCTACGAGCAGTACTTC. This gives the protein CASSLRGALSYEQYF. The variable domain in full, with the rest retrieved from reference TRBV11-2 and TRBJ2-7, is EAGVAQSPRYKIIEKRQSVAFWCNPISGHATLYWYQQILGQGPKLLIQFQNNGVVDDSQLPKDRFSAERLKGVDSTLKIQPAKLEDSAVYLCASSLRGALSYEQYFGPGTRLTVT.

This clonotype was picked up many times. The genes are TRBV7-2 and TRBJ1-4; TRBD1 aligns across 10 bases. The CDR3 sequence is 14 residues long. With 6 bases clipped from V and 6 bases from J, the junction kept 4 bases outside the gene matches. Germline lookup yields CDR1 SGHTA and CDR2 FQGNSA. The CDR3 DNA sequence: TGTGCCAGCAGATCCGGGACAGGGGATGAAAAACTGTTTTTT. As protein: CASRSGTGDEKLFF. Full variable domain (remainder filled in from reference TRBV7-2 and TRBJ1-4): GAGVSQSPSNKVTEKGKDVELRCDPISGHTALYWYRQSLGQGLEFLIYFQGNSAPDKSGLPSDRFSAERTGGSVSTLTIQRTQQEDSAVYLCASRSGTGDEKLFFGSGTQLSVL.

The chain uses TRBV20-1 and TRBJ2-7; 7 bases match TRBD1. Trimming cost V 7 bases and J 1 base; bases outside gene matches: 4. The germline V gene has CDR1 DFQATT and CDR2 SNEGSKA (reference sequence). The CDR3 runs to 12 residues. CDR3 sequence reads: CSVPTGSYEQYF. The CDR3 DNA reads as TGCAGTGTACCGACAGGGTCCTACGAGCAGTACTTC.

This clonotype was seen many times. The genes are TRBV7-9 and TRBJ2-1; TRBD2 aligns across 8 bases. The trim removed 5 bases at V and 10 bases at J, leaving 13 bases unmatched. Germline V CDR1 and CDR2: SEHNR, FQNEAQ (reference sequence). The length of the CDR3 is 15 residues. The CDR3 protein is CASSPRTSSYREQFF. CDR3 in DNA: TGTGCCAGCAGCCCTAGGACTAGCAGCTACAGGGAGCAGTTCTTC.

This clonotype was observed many times. The chain joins TRBV10-1 to TRBJ2-7; the D gene is possibly TRBD2 (6 bases). The germline CDR1 and CDR2 sequences are WNHNN and SYGVQD (reference sequence). Trimming took off 2 bases at V and 1 base at J, with 21 bases between the two ends. The CDR3 loop spans 18 amino acids. CDR3 bases: TGCGCCAGCAGTGAGCGGCCCACCGGACTATTACCATCCTACGAGCAGTACTTC. It translates to CASSERPTGLLPSYEQYF.

This clonotype was seen at least ten times. The chain couples TRBV7-2 to TRBJ2-5; 8 bases fit TRBD2. The J call may be faulty, since TRBJ2-1 better matches the DNA end. The CDR3 consists of 17 residues. Germline CDR1 is SGHTA and CDR2 is FQGNSA. The CDR3 spells CASSLGGSAGGLNEQFF. Written as DNA, the CDR3 is TGTGCCAGCAGCTTAGGGGGGTCGGCGGGAGGCCTCAATGAGCAGTTCTTC.

This clonotype occurred many times. The genes are TRBV12-3 or TRBV12-4 and TRBJ2-2; TRBD1 aligns across 7 bases. With 6 bases clipped from V and 4 bases from J, the junction kept 17 bases outside the gene matches. The CDR3 totals 18 residues. CDR3 coding DNA: TGTGCCAGCAGCCCCATTCATCTTACAGGGGTCGCCACCGGGGAGCTGTTTTTT. Its protein product is CASSPIHLTGVATGELFF.

This clonotype was seen ten or more times. The gene calls are TRBV11-2 and TRBJ2-5, with D possibly matching TRBD1 (5 bases). The CDR3 has 16 amino acids. V lost 2 bases to trimming and J lost 2 bases, with 15 bases between them. CDR1 is SGHAT and CDR2 is FQNNGV in the germline V gene. The CDR3 nucleotides read TGTGCCAGCAGCTTACCTGGGGCGACACCTCAAGAGACCCAGTACTTC. Amino acids: CASSLPGATPQETQYF.

This clonotype appeared many times. V and J are TRBV6-2 or TRBV6-3 and TRBJ1-2; 12 bases map to TRBD1. The germline gives CDR1 MNHEY, CDR2 SVGEGT. The length of the CDR3 is 16 residues. The trim removed 8 bases at V and 2 bases at J, leaving 9 bases unmatched. The DNA for the CDR3 is TGTGCCAGCTGTCGGGACAGGGGGCTTACCAACTATGGCTACACCTTC. Translating gives CASCRDRGLTNYGYTF.

This clonotype was picked up many times. This chain connects TRBV10-1 to TRBJ1-4, with D possibly matching TRBD1 (5 bases). Germline V lookup: CDR1 WNHNN, CDR2 SYGVQD (reference sequence). Deletions cut 5 bases from V and 7 bases from J, with 14 bases between. The CDR3 has 14 residues. The DNA for the CDR3 is TGCGCCAGCAGTTCAACGGGAAGGGGTGAAAAACTGTTTTTT. This gives the protein CASSSTGRGEKLFF.

This clonotype has ten or more counts. This chain connects TRBV10-2 to TRBJ2-1; TRBD1 agrees at 10 bases. Trimming cost V 3 bases and J 3 bases; bases outside gene matches: 5. This CDR3 has 16 amino acids. Germline V gene sequence: CDR1 WSHSY, CDR2 SAAADI. The CDR3 is CASSELGQGGYNEQFF. The CDR3 DNA sequence: TGCGCCAGCAGTGAATTAGGACAGGGGGGCTACAATGAGCAGTTCTTC.

This clonotype was counted ten times or more. The chain links TRBV7-9 to TRBJ2-3; 11 nucleotides line up with TRBD2. Losses at the gene ends were 3 bases for V and 9 bases for J; bases not matched to a gene: 5. The CDR3 is made up of 14 amino acids. Germline CDR1 and CDR2: SEHNR and FQNEAQ (reference sequence). As DNA, the CDR3 is TGTGCCAGCAGCTTCAAACTAGCGGGAGACACGCAGTATTTT. As protein: CASSFKLAGDTQYF.